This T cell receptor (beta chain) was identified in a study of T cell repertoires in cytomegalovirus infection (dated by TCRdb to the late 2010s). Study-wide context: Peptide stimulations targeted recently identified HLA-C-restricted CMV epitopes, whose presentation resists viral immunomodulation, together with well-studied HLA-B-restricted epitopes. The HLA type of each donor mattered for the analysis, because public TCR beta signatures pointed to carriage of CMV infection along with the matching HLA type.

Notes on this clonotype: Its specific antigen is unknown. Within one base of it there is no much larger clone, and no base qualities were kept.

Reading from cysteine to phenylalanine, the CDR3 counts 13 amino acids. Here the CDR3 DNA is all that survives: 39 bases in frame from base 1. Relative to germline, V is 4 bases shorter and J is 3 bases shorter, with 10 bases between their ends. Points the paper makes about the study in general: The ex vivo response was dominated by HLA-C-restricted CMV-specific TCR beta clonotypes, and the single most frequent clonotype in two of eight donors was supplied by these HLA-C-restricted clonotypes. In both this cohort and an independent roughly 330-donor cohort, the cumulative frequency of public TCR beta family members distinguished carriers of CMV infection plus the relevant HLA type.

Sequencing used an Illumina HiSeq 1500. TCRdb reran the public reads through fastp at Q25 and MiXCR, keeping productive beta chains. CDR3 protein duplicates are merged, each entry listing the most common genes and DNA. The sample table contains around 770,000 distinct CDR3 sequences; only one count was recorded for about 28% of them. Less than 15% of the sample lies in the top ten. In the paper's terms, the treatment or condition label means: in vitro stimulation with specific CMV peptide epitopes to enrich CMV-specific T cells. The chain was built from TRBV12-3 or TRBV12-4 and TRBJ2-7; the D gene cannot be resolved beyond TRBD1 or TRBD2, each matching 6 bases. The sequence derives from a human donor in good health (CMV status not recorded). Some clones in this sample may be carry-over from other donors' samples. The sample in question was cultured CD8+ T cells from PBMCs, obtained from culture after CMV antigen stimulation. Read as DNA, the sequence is TGTGCCAGCAGTTGGGGGGCTGACTACGAGCAGTACTTC. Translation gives CASSWGADYEQYF.